These 7 T cell receptor beta chains originate from one sample sequenced in a study of post-analysis software for immune sequencing data. Study-wide findings and caveats: Four to six TRBV segments (TRBV5-6, TRBV5-1 and TRBV20-1 among them) occurred more frequently in patients than in controls.

Unique molecular identifiers featured in each of the TCR beta cDNA libraries. From the PCR reads, TCRdb called clonotypes with MiXCR, one entry per CDR3 protein. Here the sample spans 550,000 to 700,000 distinct CDR3 sequences, roughly 46% being singletons. Their target antigens are unknown. Sequenced: blood. The receptor source for this set is a girl aged 10-17 years with multiple sclerosis.

The chain joins TRBV12-3 or TRBV12-4 to TRBJ2-7; TRBD1 matches at 8 bases. V gave up 6 bases and J gave up 5 bases; unmatched junction bases: 9. The CDR3 consists of 14 residues. The CDR3 DNA reads TGTGCCAGCAGGCCGTCCCGGGACAGGAACGAGCAGTACTTC. Amino acids: CASRPSRDRNEQYF.

In its sample, this clonotype was seen a few times. It may be a read error: a sequence one base away is much more abundant. The V call is TRBV24-1, the J call TRBJ1-2; weak D call: TRBD1 (5 bases). This CDR3 is 13 amino acids long. From germline, CDR1 is KGHDR and CDR2 SFDVKD. Trimming pared 0 bases from V and 7 bases from J, leaving 8 bases between. CDR3 in amino acids: CATSDLTGFGYTF. As DNA, the CDR3 is TGTGCCACCAGTGATTTGACAGGTTTTGGCTACACCTTC.

A few counts support this clonotype. V is TRBV29-1 and J is TRBJ2-1, with 8 bases aligning to TRBD2. This CDR3 is 13 amino acids long. Germline V gene lookup returns CDR1 SQVTM and CDR2 ANQGSEA. V shed 4 bases, J shed 7 bases, and the junction held 6 bases outside the gene matches. The CDR3 reads CSVVIQRENEQFF. As DNA, the CDR3 is TGCAGCGTTGTCATCCAGCGGGAGAATGAGCAGTTCTTC.

The rearrangement uses TRBV6-4 and TRBJ2-3, with 8 bases matching TRBD1. The V gene's germline CDR1 is MRHNA and CDR2 SNTAGT. CDR3 size: 15 residues. The ends lost 0 bases at V and 6 bases at J; junction bases unmatched: 5. The CDR3 nucleotides read TGTGCCAGCAGTGACTCGAACAGGGGGTCGGATACGCAGTATTTT. Translating gives CASSDSNRGSDTQYF.

This clonotype was seen a few times. This chain links TRBV7-9 with TRBJ2-3; TRBD2 matches at 8 bases. CDR1 and CDR2 from the germline V gene are SEHNR and FQNEAQ (reference sequence). The J segment lost 4 bases and the V segment lost 3 bases, leaving 3 bases of the junction unmatched. The CDR3 totals 14 residues. The DNA of the CDR3 is TGTGCCAGCAGCTTTACGGGAGGGGCAGATACGCAGTATTTT. Its translation is CASSFTGGADTQYF.

This clonotype was recorded only once. The chain has TRBV6-2 or TRBV6-3 and TRBJ1-1; TRBD1 agrees at 9 bases. Germline V lookup: CDR1 MNHEY, CDR2 SVGEGT. J lost 4 bases, V lost 7 bases, and 7 bases had no gene match. CDR3 length: 14 amino acids. CDR3 residues: CASTEDRGSTEAFF. The CDR3 nucleotides are TGTGCCAGCACTGAGGACAGGGGATCCACTGAAGCTTTCTTT.

The rearrangement uses TRBV20-1 and TRBJ2-1; D gene unclear. CDR3 length equals 11 residues. The germline gives CDR1 DFQATT, CDR2 SNEGSKA (reference sequence). Trimming took off 3 bases at V and 8 bases at J, with 8 bases between the two ends. The CDR3 DNA follows: TGCAGTGCTAGGCATGGAGATGAGCAGTTCTTC. Its protein is CSARHGDEQFF.